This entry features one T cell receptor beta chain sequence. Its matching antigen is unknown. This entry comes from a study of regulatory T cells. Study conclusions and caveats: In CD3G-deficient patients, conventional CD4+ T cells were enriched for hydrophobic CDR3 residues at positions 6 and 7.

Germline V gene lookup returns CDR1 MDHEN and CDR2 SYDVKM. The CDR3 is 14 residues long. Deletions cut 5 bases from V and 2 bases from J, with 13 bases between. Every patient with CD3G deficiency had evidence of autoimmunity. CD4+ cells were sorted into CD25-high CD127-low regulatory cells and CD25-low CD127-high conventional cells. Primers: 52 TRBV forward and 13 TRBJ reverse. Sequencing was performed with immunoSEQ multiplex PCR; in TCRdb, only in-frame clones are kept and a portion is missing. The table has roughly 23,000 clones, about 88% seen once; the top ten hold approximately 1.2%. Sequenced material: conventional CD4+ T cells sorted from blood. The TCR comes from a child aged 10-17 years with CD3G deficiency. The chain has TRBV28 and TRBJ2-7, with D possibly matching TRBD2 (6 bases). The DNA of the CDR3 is TGTGCCAGCAGTAATAGCGGCATACCCTACGAGCAGTACTTC. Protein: CASSNSGIPYEQYF.